This entry features one T cell receptor (beta chain) sequence. Recovered Cohort 3 donors showed two negative PCRs, clearance, or symptom resolution. The sample belongs to a study of blood T cell repertoires in COVID-19. As originally analysed: Reference gene primer amplification gave nucleated cell count estimates. TCRdb's table, derived via immunoSEQ multiplex PCR, lists solely in-frame clones and lacks some. The V and J calls and clone size were taken over from that table, and D and trimming were inferred from the DNA. The sample lists approximately 280,000 clones, around nine tenths occurring once. The CDR3 is made up of 14 amino acids. Germline assignment: CDR1 SGHRS and CDR2 YFSETQ. V shed 1 base and J shed 3 bases, with 10 bases lying between them.

V gene TRBV5-1 combines with J gene TRBJ1-2, with a tentative D call TRBD1 (5 bases). Sequencing used PBMCs or T cells enriched from blood (not recorded which). This receptor was obtained from a woman between 18 and 29 years old who had recovered from COVID-19. In DNA form, the CDR3 reads TGCGCCAGCAGCTTGATACCAGGGTACTATGGCTACACCTTC. Translation: CASSLIPGYYGYTF.